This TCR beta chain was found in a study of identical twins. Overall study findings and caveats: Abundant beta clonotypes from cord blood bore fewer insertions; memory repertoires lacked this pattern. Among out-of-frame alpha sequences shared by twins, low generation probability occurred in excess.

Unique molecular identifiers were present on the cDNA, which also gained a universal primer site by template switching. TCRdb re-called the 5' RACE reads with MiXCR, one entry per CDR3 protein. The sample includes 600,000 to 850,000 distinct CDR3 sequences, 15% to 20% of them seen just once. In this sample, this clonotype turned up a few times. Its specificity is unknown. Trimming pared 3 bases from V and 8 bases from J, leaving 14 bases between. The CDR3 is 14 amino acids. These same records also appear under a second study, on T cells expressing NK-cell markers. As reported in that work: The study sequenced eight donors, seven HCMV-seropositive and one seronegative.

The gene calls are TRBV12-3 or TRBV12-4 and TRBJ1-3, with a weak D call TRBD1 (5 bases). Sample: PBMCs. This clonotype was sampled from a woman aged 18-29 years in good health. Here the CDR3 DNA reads TGTGCCAGCAGTTTTAAGGGCAGGGTTGACACCATATATTTT. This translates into CASSFKGRVDTIYF.